The present TCR beta chain was sequenced within a study of blood T cell repertoires in COVID-19. Looking at the study overall: Researchers got acute and convalescent COVID-19 samples from the United States, Italy and Spain.

This clone was observed a single time. The CDR3 contains 17 residues. V gave up 5 bases and J gave up 7 bases; unmatched junction bases: 14. Germline V gene lookup returns CDR1 SGHAT and CDR2 FQNNGV. Per the study methods: The assay estimated nucleated cells by amplifying reference gene primers. Using immunoSEQ multiplex PCR, the repertoire was profiled, and TCRdb retains in-frame clones only, with some absent. That table supplies the V and J calls and clone size; D and trimming were determined from the DNA. The sample contains fewer than 80,000 clones, 73% of which appear only once. Sequenced material: peripheral blood. The receptor's source is a man between 60 and 70 years old with acute or convalescent COVID-19. V is TRBV11-2 and J is TRBJ2-1, with 10 bases aligning to TRBD1. In DNA, the CDR3 is TGTGCCAGCAGCCCCCGGGACAGGGGTTTTATGAGGAATGAGCAGTTCTTC. It specifies CASSPRDRGFMRNEQFF.